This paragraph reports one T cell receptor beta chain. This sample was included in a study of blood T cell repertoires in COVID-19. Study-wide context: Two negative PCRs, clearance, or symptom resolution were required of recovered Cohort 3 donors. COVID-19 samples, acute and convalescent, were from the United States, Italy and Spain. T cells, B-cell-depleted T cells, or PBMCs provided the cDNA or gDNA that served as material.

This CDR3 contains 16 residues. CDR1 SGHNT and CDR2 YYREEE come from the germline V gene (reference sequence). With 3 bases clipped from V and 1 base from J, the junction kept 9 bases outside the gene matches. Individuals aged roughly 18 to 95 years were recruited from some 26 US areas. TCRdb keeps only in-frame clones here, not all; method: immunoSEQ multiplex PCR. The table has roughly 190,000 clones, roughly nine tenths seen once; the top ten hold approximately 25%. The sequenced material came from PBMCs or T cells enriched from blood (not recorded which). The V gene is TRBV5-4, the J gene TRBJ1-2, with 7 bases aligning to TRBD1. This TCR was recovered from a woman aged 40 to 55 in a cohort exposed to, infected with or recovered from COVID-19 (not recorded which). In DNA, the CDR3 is TGTGCCAGCAGCTGGGGAGGACAGGAGTTTAACTATGGCTACACCTTC. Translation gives CASSWGGQEFNYGYTF. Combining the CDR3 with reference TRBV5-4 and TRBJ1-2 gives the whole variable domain ETGVTQSPTHLIKTRGQQVTLRCSSQSGHNTVSWYQQALGQGPQFIFQYYREEENGRGNFPPRFSGLQFPNYSSELNVNALELDDSALYLCASSWGGQEFNYGYTFGSGTRLTVV.